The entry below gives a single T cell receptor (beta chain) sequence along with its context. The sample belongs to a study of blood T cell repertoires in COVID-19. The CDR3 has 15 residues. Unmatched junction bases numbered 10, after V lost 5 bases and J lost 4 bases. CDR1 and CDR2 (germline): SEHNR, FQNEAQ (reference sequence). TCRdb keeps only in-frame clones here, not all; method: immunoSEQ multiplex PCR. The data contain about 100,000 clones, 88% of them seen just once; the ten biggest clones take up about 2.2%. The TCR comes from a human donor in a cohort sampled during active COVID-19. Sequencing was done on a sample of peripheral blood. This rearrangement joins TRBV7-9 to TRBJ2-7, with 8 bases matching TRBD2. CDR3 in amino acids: CASSRREGETYEQYF. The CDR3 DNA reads TGTGCCAGCAGCCGACGGGAGGGAGAGACTTACGAGCAGTACTTC. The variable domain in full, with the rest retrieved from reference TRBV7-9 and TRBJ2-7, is DTGVSQNPRHKITKRGQNVTFRCDPISEHNRLYWYRQTLGQGPEFLTYFQNEAQLEKSRLLSDRFSAERPKGSFSTLEIQRTEQGDSAMYLCASSRREGETYEQYFGPGTRLTVT.